This TCR beta chain was sequenced for a study of OX40 agonist ivuxolimab in advanced cancers. Per the germline V gene, CDR1 is MNHEY and CDR2 is SMNVEV (reference sequence). With 4 bases clipped from V and 1 base from J, the junction kept 2 bases outside the gene matches. The CDR3 runs 16 residues. TCRdb keeps only in-frame clones here, not all; method: immunoSEQ multiplex PCR. Of 60,000 to 80,000 clones listed, around 81% are singletons. The chain is built from TRBV27 and TRBJ2-1, with 12 nucleotides matching TRBD2. The sequences come from CD4+ or CD8+ T cells sorted from blood, collected in a trial of the OX40 agonist ivuxolimab. The origin of this receptor is an adult with an advanced solid tumor such as melanoma, head and neck, liver or kidney cancer. The CDR3 here is CASSSGTSGSYNEQFF. CDR3 nucleotide sequence: TGTGCCAGCAGTTCCGGGACTAGCGGGTCCTACAATGAGCAGTTCTTC.